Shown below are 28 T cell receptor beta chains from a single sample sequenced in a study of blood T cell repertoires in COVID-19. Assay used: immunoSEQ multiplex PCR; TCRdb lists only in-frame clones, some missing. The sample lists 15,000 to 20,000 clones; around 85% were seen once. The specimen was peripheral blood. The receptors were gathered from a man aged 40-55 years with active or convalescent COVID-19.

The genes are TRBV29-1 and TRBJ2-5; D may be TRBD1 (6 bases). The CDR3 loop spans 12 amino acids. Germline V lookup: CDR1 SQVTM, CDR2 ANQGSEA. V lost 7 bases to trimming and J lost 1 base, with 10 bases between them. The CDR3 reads CSAGQIQETQYF. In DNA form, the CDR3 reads TGCAGCGCCGGACAGATCCAAGAGACCCAGTACTTC.

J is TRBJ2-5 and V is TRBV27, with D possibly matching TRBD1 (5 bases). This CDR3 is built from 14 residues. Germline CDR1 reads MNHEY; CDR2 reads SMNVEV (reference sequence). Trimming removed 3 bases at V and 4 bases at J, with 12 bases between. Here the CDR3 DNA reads TGTGCCAGCAGTTTCATCAGGGAAGGAGAGACCCAGTACTTC. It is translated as CASSFIREGETQYF.

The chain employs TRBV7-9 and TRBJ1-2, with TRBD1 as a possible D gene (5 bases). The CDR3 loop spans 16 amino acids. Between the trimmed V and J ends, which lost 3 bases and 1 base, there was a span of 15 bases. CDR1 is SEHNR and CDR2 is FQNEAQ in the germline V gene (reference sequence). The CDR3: CASSFPPGVVNYGYTF. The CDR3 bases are TGTGCCAGCAGCTTTCCCCCGGGGGTAGTTAACTATGGCTACACCTTC.

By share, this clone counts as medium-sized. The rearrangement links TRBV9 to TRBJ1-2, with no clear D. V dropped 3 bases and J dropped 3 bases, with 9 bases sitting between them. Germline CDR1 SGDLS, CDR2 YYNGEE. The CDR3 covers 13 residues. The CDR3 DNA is TGTGCCAGCAGCGCTGGGCGGGACTATGGCTACACCTTC. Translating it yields CASSAGRDYGYTF.

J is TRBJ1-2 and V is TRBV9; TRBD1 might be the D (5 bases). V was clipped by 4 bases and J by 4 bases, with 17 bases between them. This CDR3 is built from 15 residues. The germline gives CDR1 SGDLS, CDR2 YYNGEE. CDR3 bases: TGTGCCAGCAGCCCGTCGACAGACGCTGGCTATGGCTACACCTTC. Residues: CASSPSTDAGYGYTF.

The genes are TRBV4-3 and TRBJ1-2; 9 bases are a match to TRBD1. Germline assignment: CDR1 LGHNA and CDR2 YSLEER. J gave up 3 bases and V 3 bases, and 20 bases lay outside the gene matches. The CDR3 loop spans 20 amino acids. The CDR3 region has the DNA TGCGCCAGCAGCCACGTCCCGGGACAGGGTCTCTCGGAGATAGACTATGGCTACACCTTC. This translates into CASSHVPGQGLSEIDYGYTF.

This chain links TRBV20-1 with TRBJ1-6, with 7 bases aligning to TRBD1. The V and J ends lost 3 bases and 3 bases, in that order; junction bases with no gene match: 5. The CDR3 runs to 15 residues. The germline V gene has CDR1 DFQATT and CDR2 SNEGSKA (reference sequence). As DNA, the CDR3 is TGCAGTGCTAGTAGGGACAGCTTCTATAATTCACCCCTCCACTTT. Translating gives CSASRDSFYNSPLHF.

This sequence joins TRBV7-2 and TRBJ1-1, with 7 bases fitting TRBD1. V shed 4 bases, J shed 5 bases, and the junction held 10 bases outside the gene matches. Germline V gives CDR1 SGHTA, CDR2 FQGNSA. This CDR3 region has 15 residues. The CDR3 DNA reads TGTGCCAGCAGCTACGACAGACAGGGTGTAACTGAAGCTTTCTTT. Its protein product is CASSYDRQGVTEAFF.

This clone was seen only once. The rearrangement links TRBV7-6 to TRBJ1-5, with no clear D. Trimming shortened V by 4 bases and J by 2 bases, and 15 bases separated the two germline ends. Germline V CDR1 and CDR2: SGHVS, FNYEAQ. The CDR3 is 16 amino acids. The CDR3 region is CASSSAGPMGNQPQHF. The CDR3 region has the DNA TGTGCCAGCAGCTCCGCGGGCCCAATGGGCAATCAGCCCCAGCATTTT.

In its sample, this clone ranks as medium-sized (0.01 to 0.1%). CDR3 bases: TGTGCCAGCAGCTTAGTACGGGACACTGAAGCTTTCTTT. Amino acids: CASSLVRDTEAFF. The rearrangement links TRBV7-8 to TRBJ1-1; D gene uncertain. Trimming took 1 base from V and 3 from J, leaving 6 bases between them. This CDR3 contains 13 residues. Per germline, CDR1 SGHVS and CDR2 FQNEAQ.

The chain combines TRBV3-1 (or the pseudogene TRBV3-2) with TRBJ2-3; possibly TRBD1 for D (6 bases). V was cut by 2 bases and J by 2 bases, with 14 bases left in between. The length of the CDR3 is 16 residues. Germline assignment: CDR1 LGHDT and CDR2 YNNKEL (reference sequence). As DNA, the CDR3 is TGTGCCAGCAGCCAATACACAGGGATACCCACAGATACGCAGTATTTT. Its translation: CASSQYTGIPTDTQYF.

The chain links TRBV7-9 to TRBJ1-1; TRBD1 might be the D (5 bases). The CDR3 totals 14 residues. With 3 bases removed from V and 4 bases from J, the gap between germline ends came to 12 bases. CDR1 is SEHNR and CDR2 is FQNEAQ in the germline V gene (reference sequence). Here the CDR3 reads CASSFAREVTEAFF. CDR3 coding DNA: TGTGCCAGCAGCTTCGCCAGGGAGGTCACTGAAGCTTTCTTT. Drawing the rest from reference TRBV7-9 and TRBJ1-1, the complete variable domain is DTGVSQNPRHKITKRGQNVTFRCDPISEHNRLYWYRQTLGQGPEFLTYFQNEAQLEKSRLLSDRFSAERPKGSFSTLEIQRTEQGDSAMYLCASSFAREVTEAFFGQGTRLTVV.

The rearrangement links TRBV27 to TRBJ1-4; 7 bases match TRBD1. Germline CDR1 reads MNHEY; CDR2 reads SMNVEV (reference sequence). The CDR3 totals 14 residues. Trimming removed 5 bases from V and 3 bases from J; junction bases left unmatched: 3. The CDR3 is CASSERGPNEKLFF. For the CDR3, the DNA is TGTGCCAGCAGTGAAAGGGGGCCTAATGAAAAACTGTTTTTT.

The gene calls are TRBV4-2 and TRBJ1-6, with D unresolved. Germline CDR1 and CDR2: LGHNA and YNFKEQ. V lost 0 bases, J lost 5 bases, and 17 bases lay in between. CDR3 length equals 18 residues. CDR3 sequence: CASSQELRGYEDNSPLHF. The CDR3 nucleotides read TGTGCCAGCAGCCAAGAACTTCGGGGTTATGAGGATAATTCACCCCTCCACTTT.

CDR3 in amino acids: CASSLPDRGYTEAFF. The CDR3 bases are TGTGCCAGCAGCTTACCGGACAGGGGATACACTGAAGCTTTCTTT. This chain links TRBV7-8 with TRBJ1-1; 9 bases fit TRBD1. Germline loops: CDR1 SGHVS, CDR2 FQNEAQ. Trimming took 2 bases from V and 3 from J; bases not matched to a gene: 4. The CDR3 sequence is 15 residues long.

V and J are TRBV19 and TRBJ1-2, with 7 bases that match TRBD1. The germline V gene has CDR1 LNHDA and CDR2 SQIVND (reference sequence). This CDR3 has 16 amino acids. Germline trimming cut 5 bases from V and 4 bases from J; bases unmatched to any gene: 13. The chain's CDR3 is CASSSPPDRVFYGYTF. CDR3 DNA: TGTGCCAGTAGTTCCCCGCCCGACAGGGTATTCTATGGCTACACCTTC.

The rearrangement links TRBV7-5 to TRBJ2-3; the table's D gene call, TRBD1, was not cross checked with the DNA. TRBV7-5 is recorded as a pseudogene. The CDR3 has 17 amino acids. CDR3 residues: CARSIPTETDDTDTQYF. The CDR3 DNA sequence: TGTGCCAGAAGCATCCCGACAGAAACCGACGACACAGATACGCAGTATTTT.

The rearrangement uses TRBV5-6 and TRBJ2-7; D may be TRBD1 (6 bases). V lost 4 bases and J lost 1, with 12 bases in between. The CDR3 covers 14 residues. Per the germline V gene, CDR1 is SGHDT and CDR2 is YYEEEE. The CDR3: CASSDFRGSYEQYF. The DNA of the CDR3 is TGTGCCAGCAGCGACTTCAGGGGATCCTACGAGCAGTACTTC.

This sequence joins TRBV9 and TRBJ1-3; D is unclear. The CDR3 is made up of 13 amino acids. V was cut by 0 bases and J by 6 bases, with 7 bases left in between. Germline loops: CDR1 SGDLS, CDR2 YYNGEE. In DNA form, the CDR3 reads TGTGCCAGCAGCGTAGATCCAGTAAACACCATATATTTT. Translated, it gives CASSVDPVNTIYF.

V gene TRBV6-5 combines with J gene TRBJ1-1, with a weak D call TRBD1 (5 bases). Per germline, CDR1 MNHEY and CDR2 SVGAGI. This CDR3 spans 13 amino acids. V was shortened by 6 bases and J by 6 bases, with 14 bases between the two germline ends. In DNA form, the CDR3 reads TGTGCCAGCAGGCATCAGGGATTCGCTGAAGCTTTCTTT. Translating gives CASRHQGFAEAFF.

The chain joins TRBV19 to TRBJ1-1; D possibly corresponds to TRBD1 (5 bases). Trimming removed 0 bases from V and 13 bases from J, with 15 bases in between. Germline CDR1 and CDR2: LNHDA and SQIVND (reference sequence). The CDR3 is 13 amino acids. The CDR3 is CASSIDRVPKLFF. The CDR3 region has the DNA TGTGCCAGTAGTATAGACAGGGTTCCAAAGCTTTTCTTT.

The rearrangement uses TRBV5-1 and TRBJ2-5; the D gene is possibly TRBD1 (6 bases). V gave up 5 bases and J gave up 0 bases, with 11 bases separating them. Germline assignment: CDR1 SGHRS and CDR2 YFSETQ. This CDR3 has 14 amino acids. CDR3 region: CASSRDTYQETQYF. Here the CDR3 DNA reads TGCGCCAGCAGTAGGGACACGTACCAAGAGACCCAGTACTTC.

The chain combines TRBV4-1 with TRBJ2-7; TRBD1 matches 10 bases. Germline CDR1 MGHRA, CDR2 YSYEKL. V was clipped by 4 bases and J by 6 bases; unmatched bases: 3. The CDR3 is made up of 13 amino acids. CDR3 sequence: CASSPTGGGEQYF. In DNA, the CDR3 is TGCGCCAGCAGCCCGACAGGGGGCGGCGAGCAGTACTTC.

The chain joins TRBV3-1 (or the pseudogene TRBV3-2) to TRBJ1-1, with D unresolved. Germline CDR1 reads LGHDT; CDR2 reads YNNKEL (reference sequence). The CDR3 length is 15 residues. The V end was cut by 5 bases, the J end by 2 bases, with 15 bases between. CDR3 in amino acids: CASSSRGGLNTEAFF. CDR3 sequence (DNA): TGTGCCAGCAGCTCCCGGGGAGGACTAAACACTGAAGCTTTCTTT.

CDR3 coding DNA: TGCGCCAGCAGCCTGACACCAGGGGACAACTACGAGCAGTACTTC. It translates to CASSLTPGDNYEQYF. The chain combines TRBV5-1 with TRBJ2-7, with TRBD1 as a possible D gene (6 bases). The CDR3 runs 15 residues. CDR1 and CDR2 (germline): SGHRS, YFSETQ. V was trimmed by 4 bases and J by 3 bases, leaving 17 bases between them.

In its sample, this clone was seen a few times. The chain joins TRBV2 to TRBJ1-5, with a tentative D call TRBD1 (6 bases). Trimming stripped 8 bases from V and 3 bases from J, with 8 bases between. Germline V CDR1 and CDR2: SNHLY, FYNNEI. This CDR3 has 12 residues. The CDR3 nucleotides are TGTGCCAGCGGACAGCCCAATCAGCCCCAGCATTTT. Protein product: CASGQPNQPQHF. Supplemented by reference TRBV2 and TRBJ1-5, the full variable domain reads EPEVTQTPSHQVTQMGQEVILRCVPISNHLYFYWYRQILGQKVEFLVSFYNNEISEKSEIFDDQFSVERPDGSNFTLKIRSTKLEDSAMYFCASGQPNQPQHFGDGTRLSIL.

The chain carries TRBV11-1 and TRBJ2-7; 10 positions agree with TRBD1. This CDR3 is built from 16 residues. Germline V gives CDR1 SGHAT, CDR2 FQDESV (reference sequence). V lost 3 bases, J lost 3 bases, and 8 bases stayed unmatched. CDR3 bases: TGTGCCAGCAGCTTGCGCCCCGGGACAGGGGTCTACGAGCAGTACTTC. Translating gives CASSLRPGTGVYEQYF.

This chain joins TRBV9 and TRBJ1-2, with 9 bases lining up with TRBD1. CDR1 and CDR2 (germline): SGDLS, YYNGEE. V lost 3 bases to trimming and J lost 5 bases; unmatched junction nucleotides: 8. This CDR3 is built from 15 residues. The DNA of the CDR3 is TGTGCCAGCAGCGCTCTGCCGGGACAGGGTTATGGCTACACCTTC. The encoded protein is CASSALPGQGYGYTF. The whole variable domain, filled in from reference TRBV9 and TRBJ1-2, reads DSGVTQTPKHLITATGQRVTLRCSPRSGDLSVYWYQQSLDQGLQFLIQYYNGEERAKGNILERFSAQQFPDLHSELNLSSLELGDSALYFCASSALPGQGYGYTFGSGTRLTVV.